The sequence of this TCR beta chain was determined in a study of cytomegalovirus exposure and HLA in healthy donors. Study-level background: The roughly 110 validation repertoires were reported in a later analysis to have been generated on the same platform as the approximately 700 first-cohort repertoires.

Study-wide points: Diagnosis of cytomegalovirus status made by the classifier reportedly showed high specificity and sensitivity. Listed as cytomegalovirus-associated were 164 TCR beta chains.

Using immunoSEQ multiplex PCR, the repertoire was profiled, and TCRdb retains in-frame clones only, with some absent. The sample holds fewer than 350,000 clones; 70% to 90% are singletons and the top ten take about 0.9%. An approximately 120-subject validation cohort, separate from the approximately 720-subject first cohort, supplied the donors. Details on this clone: Its specificity is not known.

Sequenced sample: PBMCs. The TCR comes from a woman between 18 and 29 years old in good health and CMV-seronegative.

DNA of the CDR3: TGTGCCAGCAGCTTGCCTCGAGGACAGCTCAGCTCCTACGAGCAGTACTTC. Its translation: CASSLPRGQLSSYEQYF. This chain joins TRBV11-2 and TRBJ2-7, with D possibly matching TRBD1 (6 bases). With 3 bases removed from V and 0 bases from J, the gap between germline ends came to 18 bases. The CDR3 totals 17 residues. Germline V gene sequence: CDR1 SGHAT, CDR2 FQNNGV.